The clone carrying this TCR beta chain has just one count. Its antigen remains unknown. This sample's time point: persistent/refractory GD, antithyroid drugs over 5 years with positive TRAb. The TCR library was prepared using RNA isolated from PBMCs. Both iRepertoire HTBI primers and Arm-PCR of CDR3 regions were used to build the TCR beta libraries. TCRdb re-derived calls from the multiplex PCR reads in MiXCR, one entry per CDR3 protein. The sample yields about 660,000 distinct CDR3 sequences, about 32% seen once. This entry comes from a study of regulatory T cells in long-lasting Graves disease. Germline lookup yields CDR1 SGDLS and CDR2 YYNGEE. V lost 0 bases to trimming and J lost 7 bases, with 16 bases between them. The CDR3 length is 15 residues. Points from the study as a whole: There were preferences for TRBV28, TRBJ1-2 and TRBJ2-5 in persistent disease.

The sequence came from a female donor with Graves disease. The sequenced sample was peripheral blood mononuclear cells (PBMCs), obtained when the disease was refractory, from a patient treated with antithyroid drugs. This chain uses TRBV9 with TRBJ1-2; D ambiguous. CDR3 sequence (DNA): TGTGCCAGCAGCGTAGTTCCCGACGAGCTCGTTGGCTACACCTTC. Translation gives CASSVVPDELVGYTF.